Below are 16 T cell receptor beta chains sequenced from a single sample in a study of T cell responses to AZD1222 COVID-19 vaccine. Some clones are missing from TCRdb's copy, which holds only in-frame ones; the method was immunoSEQ multiplex PCR. The sample includes 99,000 or so clones, approximately 91% of them seen just once. The source material was peripheral blood, sampled on day 0 of AZD1222 vaccination. The source of these receptors is an adult in good health.

The chain carries TRBV2 and TRBJ1-6; a possible D gene is TRBD1 (6 bases). V lost 3 bases and J lost 0, with 9 bases in between. The germline gives CDR1 SNHLY, CDR2 FYNNEI. The CDR3 covers 16 residues. CDR3 sequence reads: CASSDQGFSYNSPLHF. Here the CDR3 DNA reads TGTGCCAGCAGTGATCAGGGGTTCTCCTATAATTCACCCCTCCACTTT. Drawing the rest from reference TRBV2 and TRBJ1-6, the complete variable domain is EPEVTQTPSHQVTQMGQEVILRCVPISNHLYFYWYRQILGQKVEFLVSFYNNEISEKSEIFDDQFSVERPDGSNFTLKIRSTKLEDSAMYFCASSDQGFSYNSPLHFGNGTRLTVT.

The CDR3 DNA sequence: TGTGCCAGCAGCGAGACAGATACGCAGTATTTT. Translating gives CASSETDTQYF. The rearrangement uses TRBV9 and TRBJ2-3; no clear D gene. The CDR3 has 11 amino acids. V was pared by 3 bases and J by 3 bases, with 2 bases between. The germline CDR1 and CDR2 sequences are SGDLS and YYNGEE.

The V and J genes are TRBV19 and TRBJ1-1; TRBD1 agrees at 7 bases. This CDR3 comprises 14 residues. Germline V gene lookup returns CDR1 LNHDA and CDR2 SQIVND (reference sequence). V dropped 7 bases and J dropped 0; count of bases not matched to a gene: 5. CDR3 region: CASIDRVMNTEAFF. In nucleotides, the CDR3 is TGTGCCAGTATCGACAGGGTGATGAACACTGAAGCTTTCTTT.

This chain links TRBV15 with TRBJ1-2, with 8 bases aligning to TRBD1. The junction had 7 bases not matched to a gene; V was cut back by 2 bases and J by 8 bases. This CDR3 region has 14 residues. The germline V gene has CDR1 LNHNV and CDR2 YYDKDF (reference sequence). Here the CDR3 reads CATSRNGQGGGYTF. Written as DNA, the CDR3 is TGTGCCACCAGCAGAAACGGACAGGGAGGCGGCTACACCTTC.

The chain carries TRBV6-5 and TRBJ2-5, with D perhaps matching TRBD2 (6 bases). The germline CDR1 and CDR2 sequences are MNHEY and SVGAGI. This CDR3 spans 14 amino acids. Trimming removed 6 bases at V and 2 bases at J, with 13 bases between. The CDR3 DNA reads as TGTGCCAGCAGCCCATACGGGACTCAAGAGACCCAGTACTTC. Protein sequence: CASSPYGTQETQYF.

The chain joins TRBV27 to TRBJ2-7; 9 bases agree with TRBD2. The CDR3 has 14 amino acids. CDR1 is MNHEY and CDR2 is SMNVEV in the germline V gene (reference sequence). V was clipped by 5 bases and J by 3 bases; unmatched bases: 5. For the CDR3, the DNA is TGTGCCAGCAGTCTAGCGGGGAGTGACTACGAGCAGTACTTC. This codes for CASSLAGSDYEQYF.

This sequence joins TRBV2 and TRBJ1-1; TRBD1 agrees at 9 bases. Germline lookup yields CDR1 SNHLY and CDR2 FYNNEI. The trim removed 5 bases at V and 9 bases at J, leaving 7 bases unmatched. This CDR3 has 13 residues. The CDR3 DNA reads as TGTGCCAGCAGTCCACCGGACAGGGGCAAAGCTTTCTTT. Residues: CASSPPDRGKAFF.

The genes are TRBV9 and TRBJ1-4, with a tentative D call TRBD1 (5 bases). There are 13 residues in the CDR3. The V end was cut by 3 bases, the J end by 8 bases, with 11 bases between. CDR1 is SGDLS and CDR2 is YYNGEE in the germline V gene. The CDR3 DNA reads TGTGCCAGCAGCGATGGGACTGTAGAAAAACTGTTTTTT. This codes for CASSDGTVEKLFF.

The chain uses TRBV30 and TRBJ1-2; D is perhaps TRBD1 (5 bases). The CDR3 length is 11 residues. Germline CDR1 GTSNPN, CDR2 SVGIG (reference sequence). V was shortened by 5 bases and J by 7 bases, with 11 bases between the two germline ends. CDR3: CAWGAGGGYTF. CDR3 bases: TGTGCCTGGGGGGCGGGGGGTGGCTACACCTTC.

V and J are TRBV9 and TRBJ2-7; D is unclear. V was shortened by 4 bases and J by 2 bases, with 7 bases between the two germline ends. Germline V gene sequence: CDR1 SGDLS, CDR2 YYNGEE. The CDR3 runs 12 residues. The CDR3 loop is CASSTTTYEQYF. CDR3 DNA sequence: TGTGCCAGCAGCACGACAACCTACGAGCAGTACTTC.

The chain couples TRBV5-1 to TRBJ2-5; 9 bases map to TRBD1. Germline V gene lookup returns CDR1 SGHRS and CDR2 YFSETQ. The CDR3 covers 14 residues. Losses at the gene ends were 4 bases for V and 0 bases for J; bases not matched to a gene: 1. The CDR3 DNA reads as TGCGCCAGCAGCAGGACAGGGGACCAAGAGACCCAGTACTTC. Translation: CASSRTGDQETQYF. The variable domain in full, with the rest retrieved from reference TRBV5-1 and TRBJ2-5, is KAGVTQTPRYLIKTRGQQVTLSCSPISGHRSVSWYQQTPGQGLQFLFEYFSETQRNKGNFPGRFSGRQFSNSRSEMNVSTLELGDSALYLCASSRTGDQETQYFGPGTRLLVL.

This chain joins TRBV28 and TRBJ1-2; the D is unclear. Between the trimmed V and J ends, which lost 3 bases and 0 bases, there was a span of 5 bases. Germline CDR1 reads MDHEN; CDR2 reads SYDVKM. The CDR3 extends over 13 amino acids. The chain's CDR3 is CASSFDANYGYTF. CDR3 bases: TGTGCCAGCAGTTTTGACGCTAACTATGGCTACACCTTC.

V gene TRBV19 combines with J gene TRBJ1-2, with TRBD1 as a possible D gene (5 bases). CDR1 is LNHDA, CDR2 SQIVND, per germline (reference sequence). The CDR3 runs 12 residues. Trimming pared 3 bases from V and 8 bases from J, leaving 10 bases between. The CDR3 sequence is CASSMAQGGYTF. CDR3 nucleotides: TGTGCCAGTAGTATGGCCCAGGGCGGCTACACCTTC.

The chain couples TRBV7-6 to TRBJ2-7; D is possibly TRBD2 (6 bases). The germline V gene has CDR1 SGHVS and CDR2 FNYEAQ. The germline V and J ends were trimmed by 5 bases and 5 bases, with 25 bases remaining between them. The CDR3 contains 17 residues. CDR3 in amino acids: CASSARRLVGPSDEQYF. CDR3 DNA: TGTGCCAGCAGCGCGAGACGACTAGTGGGCCCTTCAGACGAGCAGTACTTC.

The rearrangement joins TRBV19 to TRBJ1-5, with D possibly TRBD1 on 5 matching bases. V was shortened by 3 bases and J by 4 bases, with 13 bases between the two germline ends. Germline CDR1 reads LNHDA; CDR2 reads SQIVND (reference sequence). CDR3 length: 15 residues. CDR3 loop: CASSMGTGTNQPQHF. The CDR3 DNA reads TGTGCCAGTAGTATGGGGACGGGCACGAATCAGCCCCAGCATTTT.

In its sample, this clone was seen once. The chain uses TRBV2 and TRBJ2-5, with D unclear. This CDR3 has 11 residues. The V gene lost 5 bases and the J gene lost 3 bases, with 4 bases spanning the gap. Germline V gene data show CDR1 as SNHLY and CDR2 as FYNNEI. The CDR3 is CASSSEETQYF. The CDR3 bases are TGTGCCAGCAGTTCCGAAGAGACCCAGTACTTC.